The clone carrying this TCR beta chain was counted at least ten times. The data belong to a study of T cells after yellow fever vaccination. TCRdb used MiXCR to reprocess the 5' RACE reads, holding one entry per CDR3 protein. The sample has around 310,000 distinct CDR3 sequences; 8% to 10% are singletons. Deletions cut 5 bases from V and 4 bases from J, with 22 bases between. There are 17 residues in the CDR3. CDR1 and CDR2 from the germline V gene are SGHTA and FQGNSA. The source material was PBMCs, sampled on the day of the first yellow fever vaccination. The receptor was isolated from a man between 18 and 29 years old who received the YFV17D yellow fever vaccine. The chain is built from TRBV7-2 and TRBJ2-3, with a possible D match to TRBD2 (6 bases). CDR3: CASSINPGTGWADTQYF. CDR3 DNA: TGTGCCAGCAGCATCAACCCCGGGACTGGGTGGGCAGATACGCAGTATTTT.